This TCR beta chain was identified during a study of identical twins (dated by TCRdb to the mid-2010s). For the study in its entirety: TCR alpha and beta repertoires from monozygotic twins, unrelated adults of various ages and cord blood were deep-sequenced to test whether fetal clonotypes persist. To rule out contamination, the twin experiments were replicated at different times with different library preparation protocols. Results and caveats for the whole study, not just this receptor: Out-of-frame TCR alpha sharing in monozygotic twins was systematically underestimated by recombination models, whereas sharing between unrelated individuals was in agreement with the recombination models. Because the same donors could not be followed over many years, conclusions were based on cross-sectional statistical analysis. Compared with coincidental sharing between unrelated individuals, out-of-frame TCR alpha sequences shared between twins had an excess of sequences with low generation probability. Fewer insertions were carried by abundant cord blood beta clonotypes; a weaker similar trend was observed in young adult naive repertoires, while no such trend was observed in memory repertoires. Zero-insertion analyses could be partly confounded by invariant T cells such as MAIT and iNKT, although diverse VJ usage argued against such confounding for most clonotypes. In beta out-of-frame sequences, excess twin sharing was weaker, because having fewer shared sequences lowered the signal-to-noise ratio.

Library preparation employed 5' RACE. Instrument on record: Illumina HiSeq 2000. A universal primer binding site was added through template switching, and the final cDNA carried a unique molecular identifier so that TCR cDNA molecules could be counted accurately. Specific primers in the conserved constant-segment region were used to synthesize first-strand cDNA for TCR alpha and beta chains. To control for contamination, every cDNA library carried two barcodes: a SMART-Mk sample barcode plus Illumina barcodes. Two successive PCR steps introduced TruSeq adapter sequences along with Illumina sample barcodes. Sequencing of the TCR alpha and beta cDNA libraries was done on the Illumina HiSeq platform using custom primers. Turning to the authors' computational methods: Raw reads were processed with MiGEC to extract unique molecular identifiers, and MiXCR was used to determine CDR3 positions. Recombination models were inferred per individual with the repgenHMM and IGoR tools using an EM algorithm. The analysis of shared clonotypes was done with the tcR package in R, with sharing normalized by the product of cloneset sizes. To study raw recombination without the effects of thymic and clonal selection, out-of-frame nonproductive sequences were analyzed. TCRdb applied fastp at Q25 and MiXCR to the public reads, then kept only in-frame beta chains. Rows matching on CDR3 protein sequence are summarized as one entry with the most common DNA and genes. TCRdb, not the authors, supplied the V and J calls. For this sample the table gives 450,000 or so distinct CDR3 sequences, of which under 20% were detected only once. The ten largest clones take up roughly 12% of the sample.

Concerning this clonotype itself: Its recognized antigen is unknown. No much larger clone exists at a distance of one base, and base qualities are not known.

Every donor was a healthy Caucasian. Three unrelated non-twin adults were additionally sequenced: a male aged 18 to 29, a male aged 50 to 59 and a female aged 50 to 59. Miltenyi CD45RO+ enrichment and human naive T-cell isolation kits were used to isolate memory (CD45RO+) and naive T cells from PBMC. Input material: naive T cells sorted from blood. The cell subset or site label of this sample denotes: cells isolated with a human naive T-cell isolation kit. The TCR comes from a man in his fifties or sixties in good health.

The CDR3 has the sequence CASITGSTEAFF. The bases read TGTGCCAGCATTACGGGGAGCACTGAAGCTTTCTTT. This receptor chain uses TRBV5-5 and TRBJ1-1; the D gene lacks a confident call. V sheds 6 bases and J sheds 4 bases, leaving 10 bases between their ends. The CDR3, from cysteine to phenylalanine, totals 12 residues. The sequence is cut down to CDR3 DNA, 36 bases in frame from base 1. CDR1 and CDR2 were assigned from the germline V gene (reference sequence) as SGHKS and YYEKEE.